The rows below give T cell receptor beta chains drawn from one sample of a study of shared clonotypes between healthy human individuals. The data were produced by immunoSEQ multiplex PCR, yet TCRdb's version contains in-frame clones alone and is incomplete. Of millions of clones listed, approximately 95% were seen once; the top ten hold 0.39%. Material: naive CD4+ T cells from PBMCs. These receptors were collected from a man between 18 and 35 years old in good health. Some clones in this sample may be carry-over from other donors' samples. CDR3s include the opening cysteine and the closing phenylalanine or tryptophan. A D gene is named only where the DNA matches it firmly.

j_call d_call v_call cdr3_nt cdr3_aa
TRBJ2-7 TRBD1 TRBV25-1 TGTGCCAGCAGTGAAGGGACAGGGCTCTACGAGCAGTACTTC CASSEGTGLYEQYF
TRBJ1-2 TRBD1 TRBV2 TGTGCCAGCAGTTTTCTGACAGGGGACCTCTATGGCTACACCTTC CASSFLTGDLYGYTF
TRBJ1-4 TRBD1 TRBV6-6 TGTGCCAGCAGTGCCGGGACAGCTGAAAAACTGTTTTTT CASSAGTAEKLFF
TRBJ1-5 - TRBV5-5 TGTGCCAGCAGCTTGGGAGGGATTAGCAATCAGCCCCAGCATTTT CASSLGGISNQPQHF
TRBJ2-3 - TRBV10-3 TGTGCCATCAGTGAGTCGATCCTGCGGGACAAGACAGATACGCAGTATTTT CAISESILRDKTDTQYF
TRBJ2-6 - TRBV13 TGTGCCAGCAGCTTTCGCTCTGGGGCCAACGTCCTGACTTTC CASSFRSGANVLTF
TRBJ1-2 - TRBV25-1 TGTGCCAGCAGTATTACAGGGAGCGGCTACACCTTC CASSITGSGYTF
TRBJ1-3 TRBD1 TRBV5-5 TGTGCCAGCAGCCCACTAAACAGGGGATCAATCGGAAACACCATATATTTT CASSPLNRGSIGNTIYF
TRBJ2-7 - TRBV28 TGTGCCAGCGGACTACAGAACTCTATATCACTACGAGAGCAGTACTTC CASGLQNSISLREQYF
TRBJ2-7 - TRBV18 TGTGCCAGCTCACCACTTCCCGGGAGAGGATCCTACGAGCAGTACTTC CASSPLPGRGSYEQYF
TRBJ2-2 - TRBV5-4 TGTGCCAGCAGCTTGGAGGGCGGGTCCGGGGAGCTGTTTTTT CASSLEGGSGELFF
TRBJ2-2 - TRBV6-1 TGTGCCAGCATCCCCGAGCTAGCCACCGGGGAGCTGTTTTTT CASIPELATGELFF
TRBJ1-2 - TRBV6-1 TGTGCCACCGGTGAGGTAGTGGGCTATGGCTACACCTTC CATGEVVGYGYTF
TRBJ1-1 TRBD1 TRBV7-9 TGTGCCAGCAGCCCATGGACAGGGATGAACACTGAAGCTTTCTTT CASSPWTGMNTEAFF
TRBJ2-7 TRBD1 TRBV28 TGTGCCAGCAGGCCGACAGGGTTAACTTACGAGCAGTACTTC CASRPTGLTYEQYF
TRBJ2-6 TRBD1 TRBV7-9 TGTGCCAGCAGCATGGGACAGGGGGCGCACGGGGCCAACGTCCTGACTTTC CASSMGQGAHGANVLTF
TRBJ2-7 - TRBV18 TGTGCCAGCTCAGCAACCGCCGGGTCCTACGAGCAGTACTTC CASSATAGSYEQYF
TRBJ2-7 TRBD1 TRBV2 TGTGCCAGCAGTCTCGGGACAGGGGGGAACGAGCAGTACTTC CASSLGTGGNEQYF
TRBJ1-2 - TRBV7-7 TGTGCCAGCTGGAGAAGGGGATGGTACTACACCTTC CASWRRGWYYTF